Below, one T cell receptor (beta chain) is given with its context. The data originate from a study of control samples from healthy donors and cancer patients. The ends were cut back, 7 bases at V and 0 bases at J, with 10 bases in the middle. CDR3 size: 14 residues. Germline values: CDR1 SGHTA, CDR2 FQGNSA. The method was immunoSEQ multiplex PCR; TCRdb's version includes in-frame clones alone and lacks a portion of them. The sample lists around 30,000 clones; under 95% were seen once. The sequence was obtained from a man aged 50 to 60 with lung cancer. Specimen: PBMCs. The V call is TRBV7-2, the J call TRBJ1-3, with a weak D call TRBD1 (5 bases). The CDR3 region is CASIPGGSGNTIYF. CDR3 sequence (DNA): TGTGCCAGCATCCCTGGGGGCTCTGGAAACACCATATATTTT. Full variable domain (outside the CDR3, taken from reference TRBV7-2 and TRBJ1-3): GAGVSQSPSNKVTEKGKDVELRCDPISGHTALYWYRQSLGQGLEFLIYFQGNSAPDKSGLPSDRFSAERTGGSVSTLTIQRTQQEDSAVYLCASIPGGSGNTIYFGEGSWLTVV.